Sequencing of this T cell receptor (beta chain) was carried out in a study of blood T cell repertoires in COVID-19. This clone was counted a few times. Repertoires were generated with immunoSEQ multiplex PCR, while TCRdb's copy carries only in-frame clones and drops some. The sample has over 85,000 clones, 85% to 90% seen once. The sequencing input was peripheral blood. The sequence was obtained from a woman between 70 and 85 years old with acute or convalescent COVID-19.

This chain's CDR3 is CASSDPRGPDGYTF. As DNA, the CDR3 is TGTGCCAGCAGTGATCCCAGGGGGCCGGATGGCTACACCTTC. The V gene is TRBV25-1, the J gene TRBJ1-2, with TRBD1 matching over 8 bases. Germline V gives CDR1 MGHDK, CDR2 SYGVNS. The V and J ends lost 3 bases and 6 bases, in that order; junction bases with no gene match: 6. This CDR3 has 14 amino acids.